Here is one T cell receptor beta chain with its context. It lacks a known antigen. Base qualities were left out, and no much larger clone turns up one base away. V drops 5 bases and J drops 5 bases, leaving 12 bases in between. CDR1 and CDR2 were assigned from the germline V gene as SGHTA and FQGNSA. The CDR3 numbers 13 residues from cysteine through phenylalanine. The retained sequence is limited to the CDR3, 39 bases, with the frame set at the first base. The data are from a study of cytomegalovirus exposure and HLA in healthy donors (dated by TCRdb to the late 2010s). Turning to the overall study: In an earlier analysis of several hundred of the donors, about 270 Gb of sequence data and 90 million to 130 million unique TCR beta sequences from roughly 200 million T cells were reported. Approximately 300 gigabases of sequencing data and around 90 million unique TCR sequences made up an early release that covered about 640 HLA-typed donors. Among the approximately 430 genotyped donors, around 79% belonged to the genetic ancestry cluster associated with self-reported Caucasian donors. The study aimed to test whether signatures of past pathogen exposure could be identified by cataloging public T cell receptors. The study used immunosequencing to profile the T cell repertoires of under 700 subjects and linked those repertoires to cytomegalovirus serostatus. Besides the first cohort of some 670 subjects, a separate validation cohort made up of roughly 130 different subjects was used. High-throughput TCR immunosequencing, statistical association of individual TCRs with disease status, and machine learning were combined to predict cytomegalovirus infection status. To study patterns of TCR occurrence, a later analysis re-analyzed previously published TCR beta repertoires from 666 donors and added high-resolution HLA genotyping. The later analysis used no new phenotypic data to find candidate immune exposures, relying instead on TCR beta sequences and their occurrence across donors. In an earlier analysis of 500 to 650 of the donors, high-throughput TCR beta sequencing was used to judge whether each TCR beta V gene segment behaved as functional or pseudogenic. Donor age, sex, ethnicity and CMV serostatus were collected together with the repertoire data. Genome-wide SNP genotypes for about 65% of the roughly 700 donors were used in a later genetic analysis, which treated that subset as a discovery cohort. Every repertoire in the discovery cohort had been generated on one and the same sequencing platform. Class I and class II HLA loci were covered by the typing at four-digit resolution. The number of typed donors differed by locus: about 620-630 for A, B, C, DRB1 and DQB1; approximately 530 for DQA1; 606 for DPA1; and some 470 for DPB1. About five DR-DQ haplotypes were treated as single units for association and clustering because of strong linkage in the cohort. On average, approximately 250,000 unique TCR beta nucleotide sequences were sequenced per donor among 350 to 400 genotyped donors of the cohort, with 15% to 20% of those sequences being non-productive. Summary of the overall study and its limitations: Some IMGT-functional V segments, including TRBV6-2 and TRBV6-3, could not be distinguished by the 87-base-pair reads and were therefore excluded. In a later analysis, HLA-associated TCR beta chains showed more clonal expansion and lower generation probabilities than non-associated chains that were equally common. The authors suggested that the approach could potentially be extended to other disease states and immunological phenotypes. Several of the top co-occurrence clusters appeared to be linked to parvovirus B19, influenza, CMV and Epstein-Barr virus, according to a later analysis. Correlated functional status among segregating V segments might reflect linkage disequilibrium, but an unknown experimental factor could not be ruled out. Because counts were too low, seventeen rarely observed V segments, including chromosome 9 orphons, were excluded from the earlier analysis of under 650 of the donors. A later analysis found that most CMV-associated TCR beta chains appeared HLA-restricted, with HLA associations seemingly driven largely by CMV exposure. The classifier was reported to diagnose cytomegalovirus status with high specificity and sensitivity in both the original and validation cohorts. A further reported finding was that TCR beta sequences accurately predicted the HLA-A and HLA-B alleles for most subjects in the first cohort. Roughly uniform sequencing depth across donors was assumed in presence/absence analyses, although this assumption may not hold. In a later genetic analysis, fewer N-insertions in productive TCRs were reported among donors in an Asian-associated ancestry cluster than the roughly 700-donor mean. In a later analysis, the rate of TCR association differed among HLA loci, with DRB1 alleles having the most associated TCRs and HLA-C alleles having the fewest. Across donors, most TCR sequences were observed very rarely, whereas some public TCRs were present in many individuals. For the cohort, immune exposure information was limited to CMV serostatus. Because some donors lacked HLA typing at each locus, the association tests relied only on the typed subset. A total of fewer than 200 TCR beta chains were listed by the study as associated with cytomegalovirus. In an earlier analysis of some 550 of the donors, most TCR beta V segments were observed in productive rearrangements about 87% or about 30% of the time, broadly matching IMGT annotations. A group of highly shared sequence variants was considered likely to be a technical artifact of the sequencing pipeline. In a later genetic analysis, a missense DCLRE1C variant was associated with V-gene and J-gene trimming of TCR beta chains, and the association was replicated in an independent cohort. A later analysis associated about 16,000 TCR beta sequences with specific HLA alleles at a false discovery rate of 0.05. In this cohort, only TCR beta chains were sequenced, and detectable features were limited by the absence of alpha or paired-chain data. In vitro tests confirmed that a few of the cytomegalovirus-associated TCR beta chains recognize cytomegalovirus antigens. Strong co-occurrence of HLA alleles, especially DR and DQ, made assigning TCR associations to individual alleles difficult.

Receptor libraries were prepared by the immunoSEQ multiplex PCR assay. A mixture of 60 forward primers for TCR Vbeta segments and 13 reverse primers for TCR Jbeta segments was used in the multiplex PCR. Amplification of the CDR3 region of rearranged TCR beta genes was performed with a multiplex PCR assay on genomic DNA. Amplified TCR beta libraries were sequenced as 87-base-pair reads on the Illumina HiSeq System. As for the authors' bioinformatics: A later analysis counted about 80 million unique TCR beta chains across the 650 to 800 repertoires, and some 11 million of these chains were shared by at least two donors. Raw reads were error-corrected and collapsed into unique sequences with a nearest-neighbor algorithm that merged closely related sequences to remove PCR and sequencing errors. Alignment of CDR3 sequences to IMGT reference sequences was used to assign V, D and J gene segments. For a sequence to be retained, a match of at least six nucleotides to both a V gene segment and a J gene segment was required. A rearrangement was called productive if the CDR3 had no stop codons and remained in frame with V and J, and every other rearrangement was called non-productive. Following IMGT convention, CDR3 was defined as the stretch from the second conserved V-encoded cysteine to the conserved J-encoded phenylalanine. In an earlier analysis of 550 to 650 of the donors, sequences lacking an unambiguous match to a single V gene segment were excluded. An earlier analysis of around 600 of the donors classified V segments as functional when productive rearrangements were above 56.7% and as segregating when the standard deviation between donors was above 5%. A statistical classification framework was developed to diagnose cytomegalovirus status using the catalog of TCR beta chain sequences. V and J gene assignment, in a later analysis, came from comparing TCR nucleotide sequences with IMGT/GENE-DB human TR gene sequences. Using the TCRdist pipeline, a later analysis assigned CDR3 sequences along with most-parsimonious VDJ recombination scenarios. A later analysis defined each TCR beta chain by its CDR3 amino acid sequence plus V-gene family, and excluded reads lacking a unique V-gene family. In a later analysis, some 600 highly shared, low-generation-probability nucleotide sequences were removed to address suspected cross-contamination and a sequencing artifact. For each public chain, a later analysis derived a clonal expansion index from normalized ranks of inferred template counts within each repertoire. A later analysis computed generation probabilities with a VDJ recombination model fitted to out-of-frame rearrangements, and checked the results against IGoR. In a later analysis, TCR-TCR, TCR-HLA and TCR-CMV co-occurrence was scored with hypergeometric tests, and a repertoire-size bias correction was applied to TCR pairs. False discovery rates were estimated in a later analysis by permuting HLA or CMV assignments 20 times. In a later analysis, co-occurring TCRs were grouped with DBSCAN, and TCRdist sequence similarity was added when clustering was performed within HLA-allele-positive subsets. For co-occurrence clustering, repertoires with fewer than 30,000 or more than 120,000 public chains were excluded, along with 4 to 6 repertoires with anomalous nucleotide sharing. TCRdb retrieved this table from immuneACCESS and kept in-frame rearrangements only. Not all clones are present; in checked studies, unresolved V genes account for under half, and no reason is known for the remainder. The V and J calls and clone size come from that table; D and trimming were worked out from the DNA. The sample yields more than 90,000 clones; around four fifths were counted once. The ten largest clones capture approximately 0.83% of the sample.

In total, fewer than 750 healthy bone marrow donors made up the cohort. All cohort members were sampled while nominally healthy, although unrecorded immune exposures were likely present. The donor tested CMV seronegative, placing the donor among the 350 or so seronegative members of the cohort. Each donor provided a peripheral blood sample, and peripheral blood mononuclear cells were used for TCR beta sequencing. The Qiagen DNeasy Blood Extraction Kit was used to extract genomic DNA from the blood cell samples. Here the chain combines TRBV7-2 and TRBJ2-5; the D segment could be TRBD2, given 6 matching bases. The sequenced sample was PBMCs. The clonotype was recovered from a woman aged 60 to 75 in good health and CMV-seronegative. In nucleotides, the sequence is TGTGCCAGCAGCACGACTAGGGAGGAGACCCAGTACTTC. It encodes CASSTTREETQYF.